This T cell receptor (beta chain) is drawn from a study of T-cell reconstitution after alpha-beta-depleted transplantation in children. Study-level findings and limits: From surviving recipient T cells and thymic progenitors came the high day-60 TCRbeta diversity observed in some patients. T-cell numbers and diversity one year post-transplant derived largely from freshly generated T cells. Reportedly, alpha-beta T cells present about two months post-transplant originated from several hundred expanded clones of graft origin.

Trimming left V 2 bases short and J 12 bases short, with 14 bases between. The germline V gene has CDR1 MDHEN and CDR2 SYDVKM. The CDR3 is made up of 13 amino acids. Preparation of the TCRbeta library used unique molecular identifiers. TCRdb called the PCR reads again in MiXCR, with one record for every CDR3 protein. The table has 780,000 or so distinct CDR3 sequences, roughly 15% seen once. This clonotype was observed a few times. The antigen remains undetermined. This receptor was taken from a male patient aged 10 to 17 who had a stem cell transplant for acute lymphoblastic leukemia, so the T cells may come from the graft donor. This chain uses TRBV28 with TRBJ2-1; D ambiguous. Sequencing was performed on PBMCs, mostly from graft donor cells, taken 360 days after TCRalphabeta/CD19-depleted stem cell transplant. CDR3: CASSLSWRKRQFF. The CDR3 region has the DNA TGTGCCAGCAGTTTAAGTTGGCGGAAAAGGCAGTTCTTC.